Listed below are T cell receptor beta chains from one sample, sequenced in a study of T cell responses to AZD1222 COVID-19 vaccine. TCRdb's copy holds only in-frame clones and misses some; the assay was immunoSEQ multiplex PCR. The table has 110,000 to 150,000 clones, over 90% seen once. Source: peripheral blood, taken on day 0 of MenACWY control vaccination. The receptors here all came from an adult in good health. The conserved cysteine and the conserved F or W are not part of the CDR3 here. The D gene is left open where the match is weak.

D | V | CDR3
- | TRBV14 | ASSPQYLTEAF
- | TRBV7-9 | ASSLGAVANYGYT
TRBD1 | TRBV11-2 | ASTRQGSYEQY
- | TRBV6-5 | ASRDIEAF
- | TRBV10-3 | AISHGHLGDNEQF
- | TRBV5-6 | ASSSGGSGNTIY
TRBD2 | TRBV19 | ASSGPGLAGIFYEQY
- | TRBV5-1 | ASSADSWGTEAF
TRBD1 | TRBV9 | ASSVLTGANNEQF
- | TRBV7-9 | ASSLGGARQPQH
- | TRBV11-2 | ASRRGTNDEQF
- | TRBV4-1 | ASSQERPGNTIY
- | TRBV7-2 | ASSRDSYGYT
- | TRBV27 | ASSSELRDGQPQH
- | TRBV3-1/TRBV3-2 | ATERGTEAF
TRBD2 | TRBV20-1 | SASQLAGGKPSTDTQY
- | TRBV25-1 | ASSELLGEQPQH
- | TRBV29-1 | SAWDTTNYGYT
TRBD2 | TRBV11-2 | ASSLDGTSRV
- | TRBV24-1 | ATEDGGELF
- | TRBV28 | ASEFTGTYGYT
TRBD2 | TRBV2 | ASSGGLAGGNEQY
- | TRBV6-5 | ASRLTVQSYEQY
TRBD1 | TRBV7-3 | ASSLTGTAYTGELF
TRBD2 | TRBV10-3 | AISLGLTSGGNYEQF
TRBD1 | TRBV5-1 | ASSLGGQGETQY
TRBD2 | TRBV27 | ASSLSSGRASDTQY
- | TRBV5-6 | ASSSQGETQY
- | TRBV19 | ASSIAPMGGGGETQY
- | TRBV30 | AWSMTSSEQY
TRBD2 | TRBV5-4 | ASSPTSASETQY
- | TRBV6-1 | ASSEGAGVPFGANVLT
- | TRBV10-3 | AISERRSNQPQH
TRBD2 | TRBV28 | ASSLKLAGSYEQY
- | TRBV5-1 | ASSLRSSGANVLT
TRBD1 | TRBV7-3 | ASSRTGGDQPQH
- | TRBV19 | ASSMDWGTPKPPTDTQY
- | TRBV4-2 | ASSQDLRQRTGKLF
- | TRBV27 | ASSLGYEQY
- | TRBV7-8 | ASSLNPRQRSNQPQH
TRBD1 | TRBV5-6 | ATGTGPEAF
- | TRBV19 | ASSDRTWGYT
- | TRBV28 | ASSFPPSNQPQH
- | TRBV2 | ASRELSRGIGH
- | TRBV5-4 | ASSKGGGYERDTQY
- | TRBV6-1 | ASSEQGLFADTQY
- | TRBV28 | ASSLLFGGLSGYT
- | TRBV27 | ASGLGFGEQY
- | TRBV5-1 | ASSLERGGEQF
- | TRBV10-3 | AISPARASSYNEQF
- | TRBV9 | ASSVVLDGSTGELF